A single sample gave rise to the 29 T cell receptor beta chains below, sequenced in a study of shared clonotypes between healthy human individuals (dated by TCRdb to 2020 to 2022). Libraries came from the immunoSEQ multiplex PCR assay. The source is immuneACCESS, and TCRdb retained only in-frame sequences with V and J called. Part of the clones is not carried over; for the studies checked, unresolved V genes explain less than half of this, and the remainder is unexplained. The sample table holds about 700,000 clones, of which 74% were seen once. The top ten clonotypes cover under 2% of the sample. Source material: memory CD4+ T cells sorted from blood. The sample's cell subset or site label, decoded: CD45RA-negative fraction. The receptors come from a woman younger than 45 in good health.

The V call is TRBV28, the J call TRBJ1-2; the D gene is possibly TRBD1 (5 bases). CDR3 length: 12 amino acids. Per germline, CDR1 MDHEN and CDR2 SYDVKM. V was trimmed by 5 bases and J by 7 bases, leaving 11 bases between them. The CDR3: CASSPSQGGYTF. The CDR3, as DNA: TGTGCCAGCAGTCCGTCCCAGGGTGGCTACACCTTC.

The chain is built from TRBV19 and TRBJ1-5; no reliable D call. This CDR3 is built from 16 residues. CDR1 is LNHDA, CDR2 SQIVND, per germline (reference sequence). V was cut by 4 bases and J by 1 base, with 14 bases left in between. The CDR3, as DNA: TGTGCCAGTAGTAGGCGGTCAGGACTAAGCAATCAGCCCCAGCATTTT. Translated, it gives CASSRRSGLSNQPQHF.

CDR3 sequence reads: CASSIVGDGQETQYF. CDR3 bases: TGTGCCAGTAGTATTGTGGGAGACGGTCAAGAGACCCAGTACTTC. This chain connects TRBV19 to TRBJ2-5; maybe TRBD2 (5 bases). Trimming pared 3 bases from V and 2 bases from J, leaving 13 bases between. The CDR3 has 15 residues. CDR1 is LNHDA, CDR2 SQIVND, per germline (reference sequence).

The CDR3 here is CASSFPGTGKTEQYF. In DNA, the CDR3 is TGTGCCAGCAGTTTCCCGGGGACAGGGAAGACCGAGCAGTACTTC. V and J are TRBV28 and TRBJ2-7; 9 nucleotides align to TRBD1. J lost 6 bases, V lost 3 bases, and 9 bases had no gene match. The CDR3 has 15 residues. The germline V gene encodes CDR1 MDHEN and CDR2 SYDVKM.

This CDR3 reads CASSRGGTTDTQYF. CDR3 DNA sequence: TGTGCCAGTAGTCGGGGCGGAACCACAGATACGCAGTATTTT. The chain combines TRBV19 with TRBJ2-3; the D gene could be TRBD1 or TRBD2 (5 bases each). The V gene lost 5 bases and the J gene lost 2 bases, with 11 bases spanning the gap. CDR3 size: 14 residues. CDR1 LNHDA and CDR2 SQIVND come from the germline V gene (reference sequence).

V is TRBV5-1 and J is TRBJ2-1, with TRBD1 as a possible D gene (6 bases). Germline V gene data show CDR1 as SGHRS and CDR2 as YFSETQ. Between the trimmed V and J ends, which lost 4 bases and 4 bases, there was a span of 18 bases. The CDR3 covers 16 residues. CDR3 coding DNA: TGCGCCAGCAGCCGTACCGGGACACCAATTTACAATGAGCAGTTCTTC. Translating it yields CASSRTGTPIYNEQFF. Full variable domain (rest looked up from reference TRBV5-1 and TRBJ2-1): KAGVTQTPRYLIKTRGQQVTLSCSPISGHRSVSWYQQTPGQGLQFLFEYFSETQRNKGNFPGRFSGRQFSNSRSEMNVSTLELGDSALYLCASSRTGTPIYNEQFFGPGTRLTVL.

The chain is built from TRBV11-2 and TRBJ2-6; no clear D gene. Germline V gene data show CDR1 as SGHAT and CDR2 as FQNNGV. Trimming took 0 bases from V and 1 from J, leaving 7 bases between them. CDR3 length: 16 amino acids. CDR3 DNA: TGTGCCAGCAGCTTAGATTATGGTTCTGGGGCCAACGTCCTGACTTTC. Translation: CASSLDYGSGANVLTF.

The J gene is TRBJ1-1, the V gene TRBV10-1; tentative D call: TRBD1 (6 bases). CDR3 length equals 16 residues. Germline values: CDR1 WNHNN, CDR2 SYGVQD (reference sequence). Trimming took 0 bases from V and 4 from J, leaving 15 bases between them. CDR3 in amino acids: CASSESVGGPSTEAFF. CDR3 nucleotide sequence: TGCGCCAGCAGTGAGTCGGTAGGGGGGCCCTCCACTGAAGCTTTCTTT.

This clone was seen more than once but under ten times. The chain has TRBV10-3 and TRBJ1-2; D is perhaps TRBD1 (5 bases). The ends were cut back, 0 bases at V and 1 base at J, with 15 bases in the middle. This CDR3 spans 17 amino acids. Per germline, CDR1 ENHRY and CDR2 SYGVKD. Here the CDR3 DNA reads TGTGCCATCAGTGAGTCCGGGGGTGGAATAGTTAACTATGGCTACACCTTC. Its translation is CAISESGGGIVNYGYTF.

The V gene is TRBV5-1, the J gene TRBJ2-1, with D hard to call. This CDR3 region has 13 residues. The V gene lost 2 bases and the J gene lost 5 bases, with 8 bases spanning the gap. Germline loops: CDR1 SGHRS, CDR2 YFSETQ. The CDR3 reads CASSFSGDNEQFF. The CDR3, as DNA: TGCGCCAGCAGCTTCTCTGGAGACAATGAGCAGTTCTTC. Filled out from reference TRBV5-1 and TRBJ2-1, the complete variable domain reads KAGVTQTPRYLIKTRGQQVTLSCSPISGHRSVSWYQQTPGQGLQFLFEYFSETQRNKGNFPGRFSGRQFSNSRSEMNVSTLELGDSALYLCASSFSGDNEQFFGPGTRLTVL.

To note about this clone: Other nucleotide sequences in the sample specify the same CDR3. The V gene is TRBV27, the J gene TRBJ2-7, with 9 nucleotides matching TRBD1. The CDR3 has 15 residues. Germline CDR1 is MNHEY and CDR2 is SMNVEV (reference sequence). Trimming removed 5 bases from V and 2 bases from J; junction bases left unmatched: 7. In DNA form, the CDR3 reads TGTGCCAGCAGTCTGACCGGGACAGGGCCCTACGAGCAGTACTTC. This codes for CASSLTGTGPYEQYF.

V is TRBV19 and J is TRBJ1-1; D might be TRBD1 (6 bases). This CDR3 region has 16 residues. Trimming left V 5 bases short and J 10 bases short, with 26 bases between. The V gene's germline CDR1 is LNHDA and CDR2 SQIVND (reference sequence). The CDR3 protein is CASSSYAQGTAVGAFF. DNA of the CDR3: TGTGCCAGTAGTTCTTACGCACAGGGTACAGCAGTCGGAGCTTTCTTT.

This clone showed up many times. V and J are TRBV18 and TRBJ2-3; the D is unclear. CDR3 length: 12 amino acids. Germline V gives CDR1 KGHSH, CDR2 LQKENI. Trimming removed 6 bases at V and 3 bases at J, with 7 bases between. CDR3 coding DNA: TGTGCCAGCTCGCTAGTAACAGATACGCAGTATTTT. Translating gives CASSLVTDTQYF.

The chain combines TRBV7-9 with TRBJ1-4; 10 positions match TRBD1. Germline CDR1 reads SEHNR; CDR2 reads FQNEAQ (reference sequence). J gave up 4 bases and V 6 bases, and 14 bases lay outside the gene matches. This CDR3 is 18 amino acids long. CDR3 protein: CASRSLPDRGARNEKLFF. In DNA, the CDR3 is TGTGCCAGCAGATCCCTACCGGACAGGGGGGCTCGTAATGAAAAACTGTTTTTT.

V is TRBV14 and J is TRBJ2-7; 7 bases are a match to TRBD1. The CDR3 runs to 13 residues. The trim removed 6 bases at V and 4 bases at J, leaving 6 bases unmatched. Germline assignment: CDR1 SGHDN and CDR2 FVKESK. CDR3 residues: CASRLTGIYEQYF. CDR3 DNA: TGTGCCAGCAGACTGACAGGGATATACGAGCAGTACTTC.

This chain links TRBV5-1 with TRBJ1-1; TRBD1 aligns across 7 bases. This CDR3 comprises 15 residues. Per germline, CDR1 SGHRS and CDR2 YFSETQ. V dropped 0 bases and J dropped 2; count of bases not matched to a gene: 4. CDR3 coding DNA: TGCGCCAGCAGCTTGGCCGACAGGGATAACACTGAAGCTTTCTTT. Protein product: CASSLADRDNTEAFF. The variable domain in full, completed from reference TRBV5-1 and TRBJ1-1, reads KAGVTQTPRYLIKTRGQQVTLSCSPISGHRSVSWYQQTPGQGLQFLFEYFSETQRNKGNFPGRFSGRQFSNSRSEMNVSTLELGDSALYLCASSLADRDNTEAFFGQGTRLTVV.

This clone was seen a handful of times. The chain carries TRBV28 and TRBJ1-4, with D unclear. The CDR3 is made up of 13 amino acids. Trimming removed 2 bases at V and 4 bases at J, with 5 bases between. CDR1 MDHEN and CDR2 SYDVKM come from the germline V gene. CDR3 nucleotide sequence: TGTGCCAGCAGTTTACGGGTTAATGAAAAACTGTTTTTT. This gives the protein CASSLRVNEKLFF.

The chain uses TRBV11-3 and TRBJ2-3; D assignment may be TRBD1 or TRBD2 (5 bases each). The V gene's germline CDR1 is SGHNT and CDR2 YENEEA. V lost 5 bases and J lost 1, with 16 bases in between. This CDR3 region has 16 residues. CDR3 in DNA: TGTGCCAGCAGCCGATCCCGGGACGGAGGCACAGATACGCAGTATTTT. Translating it yields CASSRSRDGGTDTQYF.

The chain has TRBV10-1 and TRBJ1-5; possibly TRBD1 for D (5 bases). The CDR3 is made up of 13 amino acids. V was clipped by 5 bases and J by 6 bases, with 11 bases between them. Germline CDR1 is WNHNN and CDR2 is SYGVQD (reference sequence). For the CDR3, the DNA is TGCGCCAGCAGTAGGGGATTGGGTCAGCCCCAGCATTTT. Protein: CASSRGLGQPQHF.

This rearrangement joins TRBV7-3 to TRBJ1-2; D is possibly TRBD1 (6 bases). The CDR3 spans 15 residues. Germline V gene data show CDR1 as SGHTA and CDR2 as FQGTGA. Trimming took off 0 bases at V and 4 bases at J, with 12 bases between the two ends. The CDR3 loop reads CASSLTAGDPYGYTF. CDR3 sequence (DNA): TGTGCCAGCAGCTTAACGGCAGGGGATCCCTATGGCTACACCTTC.

V is TRBV11-2 and J is TRBJ2-5, with D possibly TRBD2 on 5 matching bases. The germline CDR1 and CDR2 sequences are SGHAT and FQNNGV. This CDR3 is built from 15 residues. With 5 bases removed from V and 4 bases from J, the gap between germline ends came to 17 bases. In nucleotides, the CDR3 is TGTGCCAGCAGCCTGAGCCGGTCAGGAGGAGAGACCCAGTACTTC. It codes for CASSLSRSGGETQYF.

V gene TRBV6-1 combines with J gene TRBJ2-7; the match to TRBD2 covers 12 bases. Germline CDR1 and CDR2: MNHNS and SASEGT. The CDR3 is made up of 15 amino acids. The V gene end was trimmed by 2 bases and the J gene end by 2 bases; junction bases not matched to a gene: 1. The CDR3 reads CASSERLAGAYEQYF. The DNA of the CDR3 is TGTGCCAGCAGTGAAAGACTAGCGGGAGCCTACGAGCAGTACTTC.

The chain uses TRBV7-9 and TRBJ2-3, with D perhaps TRBD1 (6 bases). The germline CDR1 and CDR2 sequences are SEHNR and FQNEAQ (reference sequence). The CDR3 is 14 amino acids. The ends were cut back, 3 bases at V and 1 base at J, with 8 bases in the middle. The CDR3 protein is CASSLRQGTDTQYF. The CDR3 coding sequence is TGTGCCAGCAGCTTGCGACAGGGCACAGATACGCAGTATTTT.

This clone was counted at least ten times. This CDR3 is also generated by other DNA sequences in the sample. CDR3 nucleotide sequence: TGTGCCAGCAGCTTGTTGACTGACTACGAGCAGTACTTC. Translating it yields CASSLLTDYEQYF. The V call is TRBV7-9, the J call TRBJ2-7; D is ambiguous. The ends were cut back, 3 bases at V and 3 bases at J, with 9 bases in the middle. In germline, CDR1 is SEHNR, CDR2 FQNEAQ (reference sequence). The CDR3 has 13 residues. Using reference TRBV7-9 and TRBJ2-7 for the parts outside the CDR3, the full variable domain is DTGVSQNPRHKITKRGQNVTFRCDPISEHNRLYWYRQTLGQGPEFLTYFQNEAQLEKSRLLSDRFSAERPKGSFSTLEIQRTEQGDSAMYLCASSLLTDYEQYFGPGTRLTVT.

In its sample, this clone was seen once. The chain couples TRBV5-1 to TRBJ1-1; a possible D gene is TRBD1 (6 bases). V was shortened by 3 bases and J by 1 base, with 10 bases between the two germline ends. This CDR3 region has 14 residues. Germline V lookup: CDR1 SGHRS, CDR2 YFSETQ. This chain's CDR3 is CASSSSQGNTEAFF. For the CDR3, the DNA is TGCGCCAGCAGCTCATCACAGGGGAACACTGAAGCTTTCTTT. Based on the CDR3 plus reference TRBV5-1 and TRBJ1-1, the full variable domain is KAGVTQTPRYLIKTRGQQVTLSCSPISGHRSVSWYQQTPGQGLQFLFEYFSETQRNKGNFPGRFSGRQFSNSRSEMNVSTLELGDSALYLCASSSSQGNTEAFFGQGTRLTVV.

This clone was detected ten times or more. This chain uses TRBV6-1 with TRBJ1-2; 8 bases are a match to TRBD1. V shed 1 base, J shed 5 bases, and the junction held 9 bases outside the gene matches. This CDR3 region has 16 residues. Germline loops: CDR1 MNHNS, CDR2 SASEGT. The CDR3 DNA reads as TGTGCCAGCAGTGAAGTGCTGGACAGGGTTGGTTATGGCTACACCTTC. Its translation is CASSEVLDRVGYGYTF.

In the case of this clone: Other DNA variants within this sample encode the same CDR3. This chain joins TRBV5-4 and TRBJ1-2; 9 bases line up with TRBD1. CDR1 is SGHNT and CDR2 is YYREEE in the germline V gene (reference sequence). CDR3 length equals 13 residues. With 2 bases clipped from V and 8 bases from J, the junction kept 4 bases outside the gene matches. In DNA, the CDR3 is TGTGCCAGCAGCTTACAGGGGGCCGGGGGCTACACCTTC. Its translation is CASSLQGAGGYTF.

CDR3 in amino acids: CASSQGQGTGELFF. The CDR3 region has the DNA TGCGCCAGCAGCCAGGGACAGGGGACCGGGGAGCTGTTTTTT. The gene calls are TRBV5-1 and TRBJ2-2, with 10 positions matching TRBD1. The ends lost 4 bases at V and 5 bases at J; junction bases unmatched: 2. Germline V gene sequence: CDR1 SGHRS, CDR2 YFSETQ. CDR3 length: 14 amino acids.

The chain is built from TRBV2 and TRBJ1-4; TRBD1 is a possible D gene (5 bases). This CDR3 comprises 14 residues. The germline V gene encodes CDR1 SNHLY and CDR2 FYNNEI. The V and J ends lost 6 bases and 0 bases respectively, with 8 bases between them. In nucleotides, the CDR3 is TGTGCCAGCAGACGGGACGCAACTAATGAAAAACTGTTTTTT. Amino acids: CASRRDATNEKLFF.